This is a list of T cell receptor beta chains from one sample in a study of T cell repertoires in cytomegalovirus infection. These receptors lack a known antigen. TCRdb itself ran the reads through MiXCR, one entry per CDR3 protein. The sample lists approximately 730,000 distinct CDR3 sequences, almost 30% seen once, with 13% in the top ten. The material was cultured CD8+ T cells from PBMCs, obtained from culture after CMV antigen stimulation. These receptors were taken from a human donor in good health (CMV status not recorded). Some clones in this sample may be carry-over from other donors' samples. The conserved cysteine and the conserved F or W are not part of the CDR3 here. Clone size, where shown, is once, few, many, or a class for clones that have expanded.

V: TRBV9; length: 15; size: .; J: TRBJ2-6; CDR3: ASSVASRFSGANVLT
V: TRBV27; length: 15; size: .; J: TRBJ1-1; CDR3: ASSPSPDKYGNTEAF
V: TRBV5-4; length: 13; size: few; J: TRBJ2-1; CDR3: ASSSIGQVYNEQF
V: TRBV7-9; length: 12; size: many; J: TRBJ1-1; CDR3: ASSSDSANTEAF
V: TRBV7-2; length: 13; size: .; J: TRBJ2-3; CDR3: ASSVKVAGADTQY
V: TRBV20-1; length: 12; size: .; J: TRBJ1-2; CDR3: SSPLTGINYGYT
V: TRBV18; length: 18; size: many; J: TRBJ2-2; CDR3: ASSIWTGGRPRKNTGELF
V: TRBV3-1; length: 13; size: .; J: TRBJ1-2; CDR3: ASSQVVAANYGYT
V: TRBV12-3/TRBV12-4; length: 10; size: .; J: TRBJ2-5; CDR3: ASTPTGETQY
V: TRBV24-1; length: 11; size: .; J: TRBJ2-3; CDR3: ATSGGITDTQY
V: TRBV6-1; length: 14; size: few; J: TRBJ2-4; CDR3: ASSLDSPKAKNIQY
V: TRBV7-6; length: 11; size: few; J: TRBJ2-5; CDR3: ASSLRDGKTQY
V: TRBV27; length: 9; size: .; J: TRBJ2-3; CDR3: ASSIRDTQY
V: TRBV19; length: 15; size: few; J: TRBJ2-2; CDR3: ASSISGAGEDTGELF
V: TRBV9; length: 13; size: .; J: TRBJ1-2; CDR3: ASSVSGQGDYGYT
V: TRBV7-6; length: 13; size: .; J: TRBJ2-7; CDR3: ASSPVGGISYEQY
V: TRBV10-2; length: 11; size: .; J: TRBJ1-2; CDR3: ASSESGGGGYT
V: TRBV27; length: 12; size: few; J: TRBJ1-2; CDR3: ASSSSGQNYGYT
V: TRBV19; length: 11; size: .; J: TRBJ2-3; CDR3: ATGTGPADTQY
V: TRBV6-1; length: 15; size: .; J: TRBJ2-3; CDR3: ASSASLVAGSTDTQY
V: TRBV12-3/TRBV12-4; length: 14; size: few; J: TRBJ2-2; CDR3: ASSPPGQKVTGELF
V: TRBV20-1; length: 11; size: few; J: TRBJ2-3; CDR3: SARRGRTDTQY
V: TRBV11-2; length: 15; size: .; J: TRBJ2-2; CDR3: ASSRWRAGGATGELF
V: TRBV6-2/TRBV6-3; length: 12; size: .; J: TRBJ2-5; CDR3: ASHRGFQQETQY
V: TRBV5-1; length: 9; size: .; J: TRBJ1-1; CDR3: ASSWGSKAF
V: TRBV10-3; length: 16; size: .; J: TRBJ2-5; CDR3: AISESIGGQLEVETQY
V: TRBV7-7; length: 11; size: .; J: TRBJ1-2; CDR3: ASSSGQGDSYT
V: TRBV28; length: 9; size: once; J: TRBJ2-1; CDR3: ASADRSRQF
V: TRBV5-6; length: 12; size: .; J: TRBJ2-2; CDR3: ATTSGGGTGELF
V: TRBV6-5; length: 16; size: .; J: TRBJ2-2; CDR3: ASSARDSNTQHAGELF
V: TRBV6-8; length: 11; size: .; J: TRBJ1-4; CDR3: ASSPQGDTKLF
V: TRBV3-1; length: 12; size: few; J: TRBJ1-1; CDR3: ASSQAYRDTEAF
V: TRBV6-5; length: 13; size: .; J: TRBJ2-2; CDR3: ASSTGLAGTGELF
V: TRBV7-9; length: 11; size: .; J: TRBJ1-4; CDR3: ASSRTGPKKLF
V: TRBV7-6; length: 12; size: few; J: TRBJ2-5; CDR3: ASSLELLDETQY
V: TRBV6-1; length: 15; size: once; J: TRBJ1-4; CDR3: ASRTGTIVATNEKLF
V: TRBV5-6; length: 14; size: few; J: TRBJ1-4; CDR3: ASSLDSKPTNEKLF
V: TRBV11-2; length: 13; size: many; J: TRBJ1-1; CDR3: ASSLVERVYTEAF
V: TRBV19; length: 14; size: .; J: TRBJ1-1; CDR3: ASSIEQGAFYTEAF
V: TRBV5-4; length: 13; size: few; J: TRBJ1-1; CDR3: ASSLEEGGLTEAF
V: TRBV10-3; length: 14; size: .; J: TRBJ1-2; CDR3: AISAPTTGTGYGYT
V: TRBV7-2; length: 13; size: .; J: TRBJ2-5; CDR3: ASSPSGGLQETQY
V: TRBV20-1; length: 14; size: few; J: TRBJ2-3; CDR3: SARDPGRESTDTQY
V: TRBV2; length: 9; size: .; J: TRBJ1-1; CDR3: ASTGGLAAF
V: TRBV9; length: 13; size: many; J: TRBJ1-1; CDR3: ASSDIQKMNTEAF
V: TRBV7-3; length: 15; size: .; J: TRBJ1-1; CDR3: ASSPRDRDSQSTEAF
V: TRBV9; length: 17; size: .; J: TRBJ2-6; CDR3: ASSVVRGQGASGANVLT
V: TRBV14; length: 12; size: .; J: TRBJ1-2; CDR3: ASSQPGQFYGYT
V: TRBV12-3/TRBV12-4; length: 14; size: .; J: TRBJ2-2; CDR3: ATSRPFKANTGELF
V: TRBV6-6; length: 14; size: .; J: TRBJ2-1; CDR3: ASSLGVRTVYNEQF